This T cell receptor (beta chain) originates from a study of T cells after yellow fever vaccination. Points from the study as a whole: Sorted repertoires could include abundant contaminating clonotypes from bulk cells. Weaker, the secondary response peaked sooner, at day 5 versus 15.

Via MiXCR, TCRdb re-called the 5' RACE reads, giving one row per CDR3 protein. The sample lists about 310,000 distinct CDR3 sequences, roughly 4% seen once, with 23% in the top ten. This clonotype appeared a few times. Its matching antigen is unknown. The CDR3 runs to 14 residues. The V end was cut by 0 bases, the J end by 0 bases, with 7 bases between. Germline loops: CDR1 SGDLS, CDR2 YYNGEE. V and J are TRBV9 and TRBJ2-7; no clear D gene. The receptor was isolated from a young man who received the YFV17D yellow fever vaccine. Source: PBMCs, taken on the day of the yellow fever booster vaccination. The CDR3 coding sequence is TGTGCCAGCAGCGTAGAGCAATACTCCTACGAGCAGTACTTC. Translated, it gives CASSVEQYSYEQYF.